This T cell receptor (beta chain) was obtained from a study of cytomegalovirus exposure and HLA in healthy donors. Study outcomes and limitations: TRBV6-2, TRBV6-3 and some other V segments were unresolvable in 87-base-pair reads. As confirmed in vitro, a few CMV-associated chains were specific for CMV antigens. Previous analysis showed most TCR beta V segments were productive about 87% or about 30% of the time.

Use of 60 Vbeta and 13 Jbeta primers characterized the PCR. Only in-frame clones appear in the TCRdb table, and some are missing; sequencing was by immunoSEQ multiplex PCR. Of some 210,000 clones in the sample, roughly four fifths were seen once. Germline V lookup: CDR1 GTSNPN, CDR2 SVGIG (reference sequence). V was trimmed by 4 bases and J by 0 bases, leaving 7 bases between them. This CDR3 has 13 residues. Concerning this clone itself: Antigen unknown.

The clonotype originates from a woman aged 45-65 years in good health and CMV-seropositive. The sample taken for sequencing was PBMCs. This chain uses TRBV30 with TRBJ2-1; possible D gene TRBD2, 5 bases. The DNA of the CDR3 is TGTGCCTGGAACCTAGCCTCCTACAATGAGCAGTTCTTC. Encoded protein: CAWNLASYNEQFF.